This T cell receptor beta chain appears in the sequencing data of a study of a mutant IDH1 vaccine in newly diagnosed glioma. Study background: All eight of the vaccinations patients received fell in weeks 1, 3, 5, 7, 11, 15, 19 and 23. Antecedent treatment encompassed radiotherapy, temozolomide, or their combination; the majority received both. Males made up about 62% and females roughly 38% of treated patients, whose mean age was roughly 40 years.

Time point described: week 11, during vaccination. All doses held 300 ug of mutant IDH1 20-mer peptide, with topical imiquimod. Donor tumors were new WHO grade 3 or 4 IDH1-mutant, ATRX-lost astrocytomas. The assay was immunoSEQ multiplex PCR, and TCRdb's table has in-frame clones only and misses some. The sample contains roughly 70,000 clones, 84% of which appear only once. Trimming removed 7 bases at V and 3 bases at J, with 9 bases between. Germline V gene sequence: CDR1 SGHTA, CDR2 FQGNSA. There are 12 residues in the CDR3. In regard to this clone: What it recognizes is unknown.

This specimen consisted of PBMCs, obtained from a glioma patient whose treatment included an IDH1 peptide vaccine. The genes are TRBV7-2 and TRBJ1-1; D is unclear. This TCR came from a woman aged 45-65 years with glioma. CDR3 in DNA: TGTGCCAGCACCTATGTGGACACTGAAGCTTTCTTT. It is translated as CASTYVDTEAFF.